The T cell receptor beta chain under discussion was sequenced for a study of blood T cell repertoires in COVID-19. This table comes from immunoSEQ multiplex PCR, and its TCRdb copy is limited to in-frame clones, with some not included. There are some 75,000 clones in the sample; around 80% occur only once, and about a fifth lies in the top ten. Germline-derived CDR1 and CDR2 are LGHDT and YNNKEL (reference sequence). CDR3 size: 16 residues. J gave up 3 bases and V 0 bases, and 8 bases lay outside the gene matches. The specimen was peripheral blood. This rearrangement joins TRBV3-1 (or the pseudogene TRBV3-2) to TRBJ2-7, with 7 bases lining up with TRBD1. The TCR originated in a woman older than 75 with active or convalescent COVID-19. CDR3 protein: CASSQDLGQHFYEQYF. The CDR3 DNA follows: TGTGCCAGCAGCCAAGACCTGGGACAGCACTTCTACGAGCAGTACTTC.